This T cell receptor beta chain comes out of a study of blood T cell repertoires in COVID-19. Study at large: Some COVID-19 samples were acute and others convalescent; all came from the United States, Italy and Spain. Sample material is recorded as cDNA or gDNA derived from T cells, B-cell-depleted T cells, or PBMCs.

Per the study methods: By means of reference gene primer amplification, nucleated cell counts were estimated. Sequencing used immunoSEQ multiplex PCR; TCRdb keeps in-frame clones, though not all of them. V and J calls and clone size come straight from that table; D and trimming were deduced from the DNA. The sample yields about 98,000 clones, over 70% seen once. The CDR3 extends over 14 amino acids. Deletions cut 1 base from V and 8 bases from J, with 13 bases between. Germline CDR1 is SGHDN and CDR2 is FVKESK. The sequencing sample was made of peripheral blood. This clonotype originated in an elderly woman with acute or convalescent COVID-19. The genes are TRBV14 and TRBJ2-3; a possible D gene is TRBD1 (5 bases). The DNA for the CDR3 is TGTGCCAGCAGCCAAGCTGGGGCTCGTGGTACGCAGTATTTT. As protein: CASSQAGARGTQYF. Full variable domain (remainder filled in from reference TRBV14 and TRBJ2-3): EAGVTQFPSHSVIEKGQTVTLRCDPISGHDNLYWYRRVMGKEIKFLLHFVKESKQDESGMPNNRFLAERTGGTYSTLKVQPAELEDSGVYFCASSQAGARGTQYFGPGTRLTVL.